Listed below are T cell receptor beta chains from one sample, sequenced in a study of blood T cell repertoires in COVID-19. TCRdb keeps only in-frame clones here, not all; method: immunoSEQ multiplex PCR. Here the sample spans 300,000 to 400,000 clones, about 90% being singletons. The sequenced sample was peripheral blood. The receptors here all came from a woman aged 18-29 years who had recovered from COVID-19. CDR3s include the opening cysteine and the closing phenylalanine or tryptophan. A D gene is named only where the DNA matches it firmly. Some rows have no size entry. The others give once, few or many, or a class for an expanded clone.

cdr3_aa: CAWTVRQLGEQFF; cdr3_nt: TGTGCCTGGACGGTGAGGCAGTTGGGTGAGCAGTTCTTC; j_call: TRBJ2-1; clone_size: -; v_call: TRBV30; d_call: -
cdr3_aa: CASSIGLAAPERKNTGELFF; cdr3_nt: TGTGCCAGTAGTATTGGACTAGCGGCCCCCGAAAGGAAAAACACCGGGGAGCTGTTTTTT; j_call: TRBJ2-2; clone_size: once; v_call: TRBV19; d_call: TRBD2
cdr3_aa: CASSTQGAQYF; cdr3_nt: TGTGCCAGCAGTACACAGGGCGCGCAGTATTTT; j_call: TRBJ2-3; clone_size: -; v_call: TRBV25-1; d_call: -
cdr3_aa: CASSLGAGARNEQFF; cdr3_nt: TGTGCCAGCAGCTTAGGAGCGGGGGCCCGCAATGAGCAGTTCTTC; j_call: TRBJ2-1; clone_size: -; v_call: TRBV7-2; d_call: TRBD2
cdr3_aa: CASSSTSPADTQYF; cdr3_nt: TGCGCCAGCAGCTCGACTAGTCCTGCAGATACGCAGTATTTT; j_call: TRBJ2-3; clone_size: -; v_call: TRBV10-2; d_call: -
cdr3_aa: CASSSSGGRPNYGYTF; cdr3_nt: TGTGCCAGCAGCTCTTCGGGGGGACGGCCGAACTATGGCTACACCTTC; j_call: TRBJ1-2; clone_size: -; v_call: TRBV7-8; d_call: -
cdr3_aa: CASSIEPLQTRSGNTIYF; cdr3_nt: TGTGCCAGTAGTATAGAGCCGCTACAGACACGCTCTGGAAACACCATATATTTT; j_call: TRBJ1-3; clone_size: -; v_call: TRBV19; d_call: -
cdr3_aa: CASRTTGFGYTF; cdr3_nt: TGTGCCAGCAGGACGACAGGGTTTGGCTACACCTTC; j_call: TRBJ1-2; clone_size: -; v_call: TRBV6-5; d_call: TRBD1
cdr3_aa: CASSTRTSGSETQYF; cdr3_nt: TGTGCCAGTAGTACTCGGACTAGCGGGAGTGAGACCCAGTACTTC; j_call: TRBJ2-5; clone_size: -; v_call: TRBV19; d_call: TRBD2
cdr3_aa: CASSVNPAGETQYF; cdr3_nt: TGTGCCAGCAGCGTGAACCCAGCGGGAGAGACCCAGTACTTC; j_call: TRBJ2-5; clone_size: -; v_call: TRBV9; d_call: -
cdr3_aa: CATREWGDRPNSPLHF; cdr3_nt: TGTGCCACCAGGGAATGGGGGGACAGACCTAATTCACCCCTCCACTTT; j_call: TRBJ1-6; clone_size: -; v_call: TRBV15; d_call: TRBD1
cdr3_aa: CASSFPPPGEAFF; cdr3_nt: TGTGCCAGCAGTTTTCCTCCCCCCGGTGAAGCTTTCTTT; j_call: TRBJ1-1; clone_size: -; v_call: TRBV12-3/TRBV12-4; d_call: -
cdr3_aa: CASSQVASTNEQFF; cdr3_nt: TGTGCCAGCAGCCAAGTTGCTAGCACCAATGAGCAGTTCTTC; j_call: TRBJ2-1; clone_size: -; v_call: TRBV3-1/TRBV3-2; d_call: -
cdr3_aa: CASSIKQGGPNTGELFF; cdr3_nt: TGTGCCAGCAGCATTAAACAGGGGGGACCGAACACCGGGGAGCTGTTTTTT; j_call: TRBJ2-2; clone_size: -; v_call: TRBV5-4; d_call: TRBD1
cdr3_aa: CASSQDYGSEQFF; cdr3_nt: TGCGCCAGCAGCCAAGATTATGGGAGTGAGCAGTTCTTC; j_call: TRBJ2-1; clone_size: -; v_call: TRBV4-3; d_call: -
cdr3_aa: CASMGARTSGTETQYF; cdr3_nt: TGTGCCAGTATGGGGGCCCGGACTAGCGGGACGGAGACCCAGTACTTC; j_call: TRBJ2-5; clone_size: -; v_call: TRBV19; d_call: TRBD2
cdr3_aa: CASSLWGGETQYF; cdr3_nt: TGTGCCAGCAGTTTATGGGGAGGGGAGACCCAGTACTTC; j_call: TRBJ2-5; clone_size: -; v_call: TRBV27; d_call: TRBD2
cdr3_aa: CASSYSTGSAGYTF; cdr3_nt: TGTGCCAGCAGTTATTCAACAGGGTCCGCTGGCTACACCTTC; j_call: TRBJ1-2; clone_size: -; v_call: TRBV6-2/TRBV6-3; d_call: -
cdr3_aa: CASSPTGFIHNEQFF; cdr3_nt: TGTGCCAGCAGCCCCACAGGGTTCATACACAATGAGCAGTTCTTC; j_call: TRBJ2-1; clone_size: once; v_call: TRBV28; d_call: -
cdr3_aa: CASRPTGRGGDGYTF; cdr3_nt: TGTGCCAGCAGACCGACAGGCAGGGGTGGTGACGGCTACACCTTC; j_call: TRBJ1-2; clone_size: -; v_call: TRBV27; d_call: -
cdr3_aa: CASSYAGEIAVGDEQFF; cdr3_nt: TGTGCCAGCAGTTACGCCGGTGAAATAGCGGTTGGGGATGAGCAGTTCTTC; j_call: TRBJ2-1; clone_size: -; v_call: TRBV6-2/TRBV6-3; d_call: -
cdr3_aa: CAWSVQEKLFF; cdr3_nt: TGTGCCTGGAGTGTACAGGAAAAACTGTTTTTT; j_call: TRBJ1-4; clone_size: -; v_call: TRBV30; d_call: -
cdr3_aa: CASSPGIRSPDTQYF; cdr3_nt: TGCGCCAGCAGCCCGGGGATCCGGAGCCCAGATACGCAGTATTTT; j_call: TRBJ2-3; clone_size: -; v_call: TRBV5-1; d_call: -
cdr3_aa: CASSSRTRGADTQYF; cdr3_nt: TGTGCCAGCAGCTCCAGGACACGAGGCGCAGATACGCAGTATTTT; j_call: TRBJ2-3; clone_size: -; v_call: TRBV7-2; d_call: -
cdr3_aa: CASSIQGHHPGYGYTF; cdr3_nt: TGTGCCAGTAGTATTCAAGGACACCACCCGGGCTATGGCTACACCTTC; j_call: TRBJ1-2; clone_size: -; v_call: TRBV19; d_call: -
cdr3_aa: CASSPRRASTDTQYF; cdr3_nt: TGTGCCAGCAGTCCCCGTCGAGCGAGCACAGATACGCAGTATTTT; j_call: TRBJ2-3; clone_size: -; v_call: TRBV27; d_call: -
cdr3_aa: CASSRNRGANYGYTF; cdr3_nt: TGTGCCAGCAGTCGGAACAGGGGCGCCAACTATGGCTACACCTTC; j_call: TRBJ1-2; clone_size: -; v_call: TRBV6-2/TRBV6-3; d_call: TRBD1
cdr3_aa: CASSYPGMGHTEAFF; cdr3_nt: TGTGCCAGCAGTTACCCAGGGATGGGCCACACTGAAGCTTTCTTT; j_call: TRBJ1-1; clone_size: once; v_call: TRBV6-2/TRBV6-3; d_call: -
cdr3_aa: CASSSGEWGKAAFF; cdr3_nt: TGTGCCAGCAGTTCAGGGGAGTGGGGAAAAGCGGCTTTCTTT; j_call: TRBJ1-1; clone_size: -; v_call: TRBV6-4; d_call: -
cdr3_aa: CASSKLTSGVYNEQFF; cdr3_nt: TGTGCCAGCAGTAAACTGACTAGCGGGGTCTACAATGAGCAGTTCTTC; j_call: TRBJ2-1; clone_size: -; v_call: TRBV6-2/TRBV6-3; d_call: TRBD2
cdr3_aa: CASSEAAVNQPQHF; cdr3_nt: TGTGCCAGCAGTGAAGCGGCGGTAAATCAGCCCCAGCATTTT; j_call: TRBJ1-5; clone_size: -; v_call: TRBV6-1; d_call: -
cdr3_aa: CASRKSGSWDNEQFF; cdr3_nt: TGTGCCAGCAGGAAAAGCGGGAGCTGGGACAATGAGCAGTTCTTC; j_call: TRBJ2-1; clone_size: -; v_call: TRBV2; d_call: TRBD2
cdr3_aa: CASSRTLAGGPEEQFF; cdr3_nt: TGTGCCAGCAGCCGGACTCTAGCGGGAGGGCCGGAGGAGCAGTTCTTC; j_call: TRBJ2-1; clone_size: -; v_call: TRBV7-2; d_call: TRBD2
cdr3_aa: CASSPQVSGTTDTQYF; cdr3_nt: TGCGCCAGCAGCCCCCAAGTGAGCGGAACCACAGATACGCAGTATTTT; j_call: TRBJ2-3; clone_size: -; v_call: TRBV4-3; d_call: -
cdr3_aa: CASAGTADNEQFF; cdr3_nt: TGTGCCAGTGCCGGGACAGCCGATAATGAGCAGTTCTTC; j_call: TRBJ2-1; clone_size: once; v_call: TRBV2; d_call: TRBD1
cdr3_aa: CASSLSTQGETQYF; cdr3_nt: TGTGCCAGCAGTTTATCGACGCAGGGGGAGACCCAGTACTTC; j_call: TRBJ2-5; clone_size: -; v_call: TRBV27; d_call: -
cdr3_aa: CAWSVPGMNTEAFF; cdr3_nt: TGTGCCTGGAGTGTACCAGGGATGAACACTGAAGCTTTCTTT; j_call: TRBJ1-1; clone_size: -; v_call: TRBV30; d_call: -
cdr3_aa: CASSPKEHPQGEQFF; cdr3_nt: TGTGCCAGCTCACCGAAAGAACATCCCCAGGGTGAGCAGTTCTTC; j_call: TRBJ2-1; clone_size: -; v_call: TRBV18; d_call: -
cdr3_aa: CASSQDLPGLDPMNEQFF; cdr3_nt: TGTGCCAGCAGCCAAGATCTTCCAGGACTAGACCCTATGAATGAGCAGTTCTTC; j_call: TRBJ2-1; clone_size: -; v_call: TRBV14; d_call: TRBD2
cdr3_aa: CASSALAQDTGELFF; cdr3_nt: TGCGCCAGCAGCGCCTTGGCCCAGGACACCGGGGAGCTGTTTTTT; j_call: TRBJ2-2; clone_size: -; v_call: TRBV5-1; d_call: -